The clone carrying this T cell receptor (beta chain) appeared many times. The target antigen is unknown. V was clipped by 0 bases and J by 6 bases, with 15 bases between them. The CDR3 has 17 amino acids. Germline V lookup: CDR1 LGHNA, CDR2 YSLEER. This sample is part of a study of neurological immune-mediated disorders. Study results and caveats: There were no CDR3 amino acid sequences shared by expanded clones across subjects, a result suggesting private repertoires in all groups. Expansion of TCR clones was greatest in HTLV-1-associated myelopathy and smallest in multiple sclerosis, where it fell below that of healthy controls.

The time point here: longitudinal time-point 1 (baseline). Preparation of the unsorted libraries drew on 2 million PBMCs stored at -80 C. The cDNA was generated through 5'RACE incorporating 10-nucleotide random UMIs. TCRdb redid the calling of the 5' RACE reads with MiXCR, one entry per CDR3 protein. This sample has over 55,000 distinct CDR3 sequences, with roughly 10% found just once. This receptor was taken from a male donor with HTLV-1-associated myelopathy (HAM/TSP). This chain joins TRBV4-3 and TRBJ1-6; D is undetermined. Input material: PBMCs. The CDR3 region is CASSQDVKAFGNSPLHF. The CDR3 region has the DNA TGCGCCAGCAGCCAAGATGTTAAAGCCTTTGGTAATTCACCCCTCCACTTT.